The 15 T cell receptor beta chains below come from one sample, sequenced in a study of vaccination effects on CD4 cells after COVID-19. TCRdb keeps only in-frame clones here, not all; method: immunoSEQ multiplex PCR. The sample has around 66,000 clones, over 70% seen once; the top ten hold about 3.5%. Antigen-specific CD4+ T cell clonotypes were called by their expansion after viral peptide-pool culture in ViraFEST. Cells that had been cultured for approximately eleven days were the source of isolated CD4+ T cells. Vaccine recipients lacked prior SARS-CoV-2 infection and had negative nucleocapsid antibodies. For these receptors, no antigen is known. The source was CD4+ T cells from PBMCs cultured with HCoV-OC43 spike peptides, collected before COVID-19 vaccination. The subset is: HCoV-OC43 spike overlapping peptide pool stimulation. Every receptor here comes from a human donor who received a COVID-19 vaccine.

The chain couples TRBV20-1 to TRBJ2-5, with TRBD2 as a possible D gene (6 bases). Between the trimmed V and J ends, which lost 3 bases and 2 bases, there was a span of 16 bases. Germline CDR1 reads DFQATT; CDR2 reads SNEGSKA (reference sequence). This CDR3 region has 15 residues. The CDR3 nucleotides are TGCAGTGCTAGTAGCCCCACCCGGGGGCAAGAGACCCAGTACTTC. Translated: CSASSPTRGQETQYF.

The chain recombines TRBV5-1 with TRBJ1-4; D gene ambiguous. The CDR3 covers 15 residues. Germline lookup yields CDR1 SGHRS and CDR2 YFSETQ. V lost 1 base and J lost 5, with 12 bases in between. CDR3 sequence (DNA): TGCGCCAGCAGCTTGAACAGCCTAGAAAATGAAAAACTGTTTTTT. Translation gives CASSLNSLENEKLFF.

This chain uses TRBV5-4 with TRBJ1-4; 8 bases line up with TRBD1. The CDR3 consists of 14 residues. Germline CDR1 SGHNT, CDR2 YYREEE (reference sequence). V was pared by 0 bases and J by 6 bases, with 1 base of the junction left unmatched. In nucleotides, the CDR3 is TGTGCCAGCAGCTTGGACAGGGGGGATGAAAAACTGTTTTTT. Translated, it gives CASSLDRGDEKLFF.

CDR3 residues: CASSEDGEETQYF. The CDR3 DNA sequence: TGTGCCAGCAGTGAAGATGGGGAAGAGACCCAGTACTTC. The V and J genes are TRBV6-1 and TRBJ2-5; D unresolved. Germline CDR1 and CDR2: MNHNS and SASEGT. Trimming removed 1 base at V and 3 bases at J, with 6 bases between. This CDR3 comprises 13 residues.

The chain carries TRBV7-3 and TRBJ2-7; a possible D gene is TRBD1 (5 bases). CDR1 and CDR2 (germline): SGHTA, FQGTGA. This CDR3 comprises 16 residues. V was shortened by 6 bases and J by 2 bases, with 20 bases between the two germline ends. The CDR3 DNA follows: TGTGCCAGCAGACTGACGGTGGGGCCTCCGCCCTACGAGCAGTACGTC. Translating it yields CASRLTVGPPPYEQYV.

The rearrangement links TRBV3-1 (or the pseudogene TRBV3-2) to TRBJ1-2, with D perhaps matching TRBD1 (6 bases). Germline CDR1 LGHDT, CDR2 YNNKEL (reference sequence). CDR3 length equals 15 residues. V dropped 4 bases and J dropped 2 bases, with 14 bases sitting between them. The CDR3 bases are TGTGCCAGCAGCCCTTGGGACACCCGCAACTATGGCTACACCTTC. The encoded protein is CASSPWDTRNYGYTF.

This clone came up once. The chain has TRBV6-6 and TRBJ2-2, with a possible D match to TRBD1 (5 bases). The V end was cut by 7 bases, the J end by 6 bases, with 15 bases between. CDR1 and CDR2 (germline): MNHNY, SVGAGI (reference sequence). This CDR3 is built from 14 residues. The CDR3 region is CASIEVRAAGELFF. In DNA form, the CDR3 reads TGTGCCAGCATCGAAGTCAGGGCGGCCGGGGAGCTGTTTTTT.

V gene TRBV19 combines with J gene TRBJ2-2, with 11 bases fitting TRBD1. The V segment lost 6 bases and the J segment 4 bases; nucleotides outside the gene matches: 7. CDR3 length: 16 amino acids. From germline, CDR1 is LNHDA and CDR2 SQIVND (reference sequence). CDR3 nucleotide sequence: TGTGCCAGTAGGGGACGGACAGGGGGCTTCACCGGGGAGCTGTTTTTT. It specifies CASRGRTGGFTGELFF.

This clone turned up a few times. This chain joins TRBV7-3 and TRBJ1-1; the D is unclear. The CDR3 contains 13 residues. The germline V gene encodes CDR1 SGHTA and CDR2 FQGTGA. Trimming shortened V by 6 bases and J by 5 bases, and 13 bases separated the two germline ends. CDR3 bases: TGTGCCAGCAGGAGTAACCTTGGGACTGAAGCTTTCTTT. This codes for CASRSNLGTEAFF.

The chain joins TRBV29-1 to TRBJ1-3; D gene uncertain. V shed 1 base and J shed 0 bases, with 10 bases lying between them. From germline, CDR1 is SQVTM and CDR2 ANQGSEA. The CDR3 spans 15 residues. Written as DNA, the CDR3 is TGCAGCGTTGAAGCACCAAAGATCTCTGGAAACACCATATATTTT. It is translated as CSVEAPKISGNTIYF. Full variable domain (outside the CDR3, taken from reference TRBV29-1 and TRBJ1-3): SAVISQKPSRDICQRGTSLTIQCQVDSQVTMMFWYRQQPGQSLTLIATANQGSEATYESGFVIDKFPISRPNLTFSTLTVSNMSPEDSSIYLCSVEAPKISGNTIYFGEGSWLTVV.

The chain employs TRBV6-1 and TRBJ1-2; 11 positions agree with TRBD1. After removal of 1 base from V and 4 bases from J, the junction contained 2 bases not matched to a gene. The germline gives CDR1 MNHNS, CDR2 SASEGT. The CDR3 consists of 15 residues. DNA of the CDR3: TGTGCCAGCAGTGAAGTAGGGACAGGGGGCTATGGCTACACCTTC. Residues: CASSEVGTGGYGYTF.

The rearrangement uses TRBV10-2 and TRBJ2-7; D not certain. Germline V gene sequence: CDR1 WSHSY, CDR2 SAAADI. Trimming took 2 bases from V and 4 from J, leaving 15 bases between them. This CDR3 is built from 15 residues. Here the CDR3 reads CASSERQANRYEQYV. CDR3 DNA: TGCGCCAGCAGTGAGAGGCAGGCTAATCGGTACGAGCAGTACGTC.

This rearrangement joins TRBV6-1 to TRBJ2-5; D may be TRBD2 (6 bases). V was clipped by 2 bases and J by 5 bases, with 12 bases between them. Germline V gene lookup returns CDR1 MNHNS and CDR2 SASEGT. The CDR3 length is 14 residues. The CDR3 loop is CASSEILAGETQYF. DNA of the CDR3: TGTGCCAGCAGTGAAATACTAGCCGGCGAGACCCAGTACTTC.

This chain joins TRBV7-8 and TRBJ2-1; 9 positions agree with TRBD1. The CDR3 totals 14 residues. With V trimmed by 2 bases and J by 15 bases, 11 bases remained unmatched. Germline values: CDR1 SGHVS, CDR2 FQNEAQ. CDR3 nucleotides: TGTGCCAGCAGCTTAACCCCCCAAACAGGGGGCCGGTTCTTC. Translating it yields CASSLTPQTGGRFF.

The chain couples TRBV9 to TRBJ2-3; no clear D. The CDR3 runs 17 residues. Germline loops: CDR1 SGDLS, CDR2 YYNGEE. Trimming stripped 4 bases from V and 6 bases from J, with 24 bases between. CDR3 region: CASSPYTLGGLSDTQYF. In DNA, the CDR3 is TGTGCCAGCAGCCCATATACGCTGGGTGGGCTCTCGGATACGCAGTATTTT.